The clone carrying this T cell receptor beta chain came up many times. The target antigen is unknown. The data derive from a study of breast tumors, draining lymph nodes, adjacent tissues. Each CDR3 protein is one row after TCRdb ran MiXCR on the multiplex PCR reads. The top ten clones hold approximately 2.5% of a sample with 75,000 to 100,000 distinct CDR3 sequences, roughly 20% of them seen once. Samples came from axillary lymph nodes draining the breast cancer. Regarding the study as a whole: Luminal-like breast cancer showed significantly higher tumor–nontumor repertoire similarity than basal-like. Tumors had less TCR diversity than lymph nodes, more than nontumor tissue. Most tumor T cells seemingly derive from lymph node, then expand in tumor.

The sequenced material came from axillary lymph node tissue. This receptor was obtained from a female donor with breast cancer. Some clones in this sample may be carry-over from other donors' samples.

CDR3 in amino acids: CASSLQEDFEQYF. For the CDR3, the DNA is TGTGCCAGCAGTTTGCAAGAGGACTTCGAGCAGTACTTC. The chain couples TRBV27 to TRBJ2-7; D is possibly TRBD2 (5 bases). CDR3 length: 13 amino acids. V gave up 3 bases and J gave up 6 bases, with 12 bases separating them. The germline V gene has CDR1 MNHEY and CDR2 SMNVEV (reference sequence).